This TCR beta chain was found in a study of T cell repertoires in cytomegalovirus infection. Study context: Well-studied HLA-B-restricted epitopes and recently identified HLA-C-restricted epitopes of CMV were both used in the study. Both a matching HLA type and CMV infection were indicated by public TCR beta signatures. The study's findings and limits: HLA-C-restricted TCR beta clonotypes specific for CMV led the ex vivo response. Summed frequency of shared TCR beta families picked out CMV carriers who also had the relevant HLA.

CDR3 length equals 15 residues. Germline V gene data show CDR1 as MNHEY and CDR2 as SVGEGT. Trimming stripped 0 bases from V and 8 bases from J, with 14 bases between. TCRdb independently ran MiXCR on the reads; one entry per CDR3 protein. This table has about half a million distinct CDR3 sequences, around a third appearing once. A note on this clonotype: Its antigen is undetermined.

The J gene is TRBJ2-1, the V gene TRBV6-2 or TRBV6-3, with D maybe TRBD1 (6 bases). Sequences were derived from cultured PBMCs, sampled from culture after CMV antigen stimulation. The origin of this receptor is a human donor in good health (CMV status not recorded). Some clones in this sample may be carry-over from other donors' samples. The CDR3 nucleotides are TGTGCCAGCAGTTACTCGGGGGCAGGGAAGTATGAGCAGTTCTTC. Translation gives CASSYSGAGKYEQFF.